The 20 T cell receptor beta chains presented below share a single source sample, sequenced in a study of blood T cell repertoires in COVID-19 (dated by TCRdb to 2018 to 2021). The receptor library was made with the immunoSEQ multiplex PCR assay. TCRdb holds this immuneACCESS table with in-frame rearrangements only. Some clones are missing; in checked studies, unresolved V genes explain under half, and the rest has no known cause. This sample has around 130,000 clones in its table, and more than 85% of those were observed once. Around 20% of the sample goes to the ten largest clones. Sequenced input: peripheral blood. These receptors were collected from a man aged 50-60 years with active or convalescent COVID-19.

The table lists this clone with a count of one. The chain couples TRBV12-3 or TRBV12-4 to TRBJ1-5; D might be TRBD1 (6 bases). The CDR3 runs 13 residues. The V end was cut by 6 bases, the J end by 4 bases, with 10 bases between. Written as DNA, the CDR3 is TGTGCCAGCAGCCCGGGACAAAATCAGCCCCAGCATTTT. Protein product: CASSPGQNQPQHF.

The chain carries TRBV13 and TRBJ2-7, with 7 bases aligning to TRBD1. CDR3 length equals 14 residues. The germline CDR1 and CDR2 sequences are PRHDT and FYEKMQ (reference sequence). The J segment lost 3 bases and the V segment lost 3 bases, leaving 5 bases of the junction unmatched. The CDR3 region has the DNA TGTGCCAGCAGCTTGGGACAGAATCACTACGAGCAGTACTTC. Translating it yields CASSLGQNHYEQYF.

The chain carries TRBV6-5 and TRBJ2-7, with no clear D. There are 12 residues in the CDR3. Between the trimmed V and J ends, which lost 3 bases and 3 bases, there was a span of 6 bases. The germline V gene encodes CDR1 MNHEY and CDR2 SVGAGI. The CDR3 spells CASSYGRYEQYF. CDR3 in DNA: TGTGCCAGCAGTTATGGGCGCTACGAGCAGTACTTC.

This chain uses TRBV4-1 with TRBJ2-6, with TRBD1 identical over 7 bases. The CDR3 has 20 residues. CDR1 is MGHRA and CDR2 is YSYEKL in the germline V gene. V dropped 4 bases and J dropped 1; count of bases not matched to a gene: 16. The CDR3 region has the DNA TGCGCCAGCAGCCCCCACCCCGACAGGGTGATAAGGTCTGGGGCCAACGTCCTGACTTTC. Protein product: CASSPHPDRVIRSGANVLTF.

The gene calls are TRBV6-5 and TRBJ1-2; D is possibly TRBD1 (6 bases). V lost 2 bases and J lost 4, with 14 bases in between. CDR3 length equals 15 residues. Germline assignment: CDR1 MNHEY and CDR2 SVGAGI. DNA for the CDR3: TGTGCCAGCAGTTACCCCACAGGGTTGGCCTATGGCTACACCTTC. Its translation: CASSYPTGLAYGYTF.

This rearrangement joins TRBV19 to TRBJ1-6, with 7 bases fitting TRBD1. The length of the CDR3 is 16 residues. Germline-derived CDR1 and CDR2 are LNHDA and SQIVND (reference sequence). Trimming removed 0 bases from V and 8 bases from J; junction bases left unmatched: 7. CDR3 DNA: TGTGCCAGTAGTATAGATTACAGGGGAATTCATTCACCCCTCCACTTT. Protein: CASSIDYRGIHSPLHF.

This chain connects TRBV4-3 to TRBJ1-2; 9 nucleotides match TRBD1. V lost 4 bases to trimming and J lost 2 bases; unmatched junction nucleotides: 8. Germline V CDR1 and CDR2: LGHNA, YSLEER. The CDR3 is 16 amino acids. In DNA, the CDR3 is TGCGCCAGCAGCCTCAGACCGGGACAGGGAAACTATGGCTACACCTTC. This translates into CASSLRPGQGNYGYTF.

CDR3 nucleotides: TGTGCCAGCTCCGGGACAAACTACGAGCAGTACTTC. It encodes CASSGTNYEQYF. J is TRBJ2-7 and V is TRBV18, with TRBD1 as a possible D gene (6 bases). The CDR3 covers 12 residues. CDR1 and CDR2 (germline): KGHSH, LQKENI. The germline V and J ends were trimmed by 6 bases and 3 bases, with 9 bases remaining between them.

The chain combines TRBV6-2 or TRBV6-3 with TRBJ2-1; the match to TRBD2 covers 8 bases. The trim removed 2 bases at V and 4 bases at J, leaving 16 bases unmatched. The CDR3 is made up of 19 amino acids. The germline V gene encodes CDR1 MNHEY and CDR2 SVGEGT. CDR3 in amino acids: CASSYRGGPSSSFYNEQFF. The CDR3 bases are TGTGCCAGCAGTTACCGGGGGGGGCCATCTTCGTCTTTTTACAATGAGCAGTTCTTC.

The CDR3 region has the DNA TGTGCCAGCAGTTTATCGGGACAGGGGGTGGTCAATGAGCAGTTCTTC. It specifies CASSLSGQGVVNEQFF. The chain is built from TRBV28 and TRBJ2-1; 11 bases are shared with TRBD1. Trimming cost V 1 base and J 6 bases; bases outside gene matches: 5. This CDR3 spans 16 amino acids. Germline CDR1 reads MDHEN; CDR2 reads SYDVKM.

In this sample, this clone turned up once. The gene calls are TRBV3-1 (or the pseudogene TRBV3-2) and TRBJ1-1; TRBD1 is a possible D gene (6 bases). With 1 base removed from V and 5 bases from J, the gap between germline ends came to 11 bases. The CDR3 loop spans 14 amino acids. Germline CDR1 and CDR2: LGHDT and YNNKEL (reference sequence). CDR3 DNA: TGTGCCAGCAGCCAAGTGATCCAGGGGACTGAAGCTTTCTTT. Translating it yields CASSQVIQGTEAFF.

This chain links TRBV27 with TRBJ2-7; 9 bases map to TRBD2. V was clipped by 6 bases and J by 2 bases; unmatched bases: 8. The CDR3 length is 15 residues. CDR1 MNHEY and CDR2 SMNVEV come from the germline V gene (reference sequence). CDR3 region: CASRTRAGGTYEQYF. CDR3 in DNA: TGTGCCAGCAGGACCCGGGCGGGAGGGACCTACGAGCAGTACTTC.

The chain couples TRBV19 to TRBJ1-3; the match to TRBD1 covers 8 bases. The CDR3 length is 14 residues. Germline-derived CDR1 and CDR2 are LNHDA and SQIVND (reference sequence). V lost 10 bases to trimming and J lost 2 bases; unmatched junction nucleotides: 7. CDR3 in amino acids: CATRQGTTGNTIYF. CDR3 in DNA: TGTGCCACCAGACAGGGGACCACTGGAAACACCATATATTTT.

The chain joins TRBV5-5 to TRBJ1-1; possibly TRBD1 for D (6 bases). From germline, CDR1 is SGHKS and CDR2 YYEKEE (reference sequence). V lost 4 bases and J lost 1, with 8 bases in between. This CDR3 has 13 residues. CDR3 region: CASSPTGNTEAFF. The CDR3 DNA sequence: TGTGCCAGCAGCCCGACAGGGAACACTGAAGCTTTCTTT. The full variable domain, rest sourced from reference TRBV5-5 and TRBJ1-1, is DAGVTQSPTHLIKTRGQQVTLRCSPISGHKSVSWYQQVLGQGPQFIFQYYEKEERGRGNFPDRFSARQFPNYSSELNVNALLLGDSALYLCASSPTGNTEAFFGQGTRLTVV.

The CDR3 DNA reads as TGTGCCAGCAGCCAAGATTCAGGACAGTCCTACGAGCAGTACTTC. Amino acids: CASSQDSGQSYEQYF. The V and J genes are TRBV3-1 (or the pseudogene TRBV3-2) and TRBJ2-7, with a possible D match to TRBD1 (6 bases). Germline CDR1 reads LGHDT; CDR2 reads YNNKEL (reference sequence). The V and J ends lost 0 bases and 1 base respectively, with 10 bases between them. There are 15 residues in the CDR3.

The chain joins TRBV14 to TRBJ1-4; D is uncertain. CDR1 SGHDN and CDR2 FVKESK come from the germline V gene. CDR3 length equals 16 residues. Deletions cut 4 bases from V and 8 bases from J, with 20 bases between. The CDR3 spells CASSPRFVGVREKLFF. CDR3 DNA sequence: TGTGCCAGCAGCCCAAGGTTTGTGGGAGTCCGGGAAAAACTGTTTTTT.

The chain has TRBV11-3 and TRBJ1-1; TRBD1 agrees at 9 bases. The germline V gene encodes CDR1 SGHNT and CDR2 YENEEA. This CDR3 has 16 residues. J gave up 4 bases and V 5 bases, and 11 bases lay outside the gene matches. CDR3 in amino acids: CASSPRWGGQGTEAFF. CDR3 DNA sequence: TGTGCCAGCAGCCCACGCTGGGGGGGACAGGGCACTGAAGCTTTCTTT.

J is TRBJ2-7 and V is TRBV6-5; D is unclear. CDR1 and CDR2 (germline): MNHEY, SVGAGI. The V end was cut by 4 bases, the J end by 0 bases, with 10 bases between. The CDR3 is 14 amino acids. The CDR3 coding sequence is TGTGCCAGCAGTTTGGGCCGGAACTCCTACGAGCAGTACTTC. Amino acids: CASSLGRNSYEQYF.

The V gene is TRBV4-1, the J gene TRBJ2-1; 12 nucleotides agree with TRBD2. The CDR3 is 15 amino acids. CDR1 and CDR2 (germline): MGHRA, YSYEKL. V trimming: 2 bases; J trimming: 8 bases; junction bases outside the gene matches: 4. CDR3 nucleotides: TGCGCCAGCAGCCAACTAGCGGGGGGGCTGGATGAGCAGTTCTTC. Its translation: CASSQLAGGLDEQFF.

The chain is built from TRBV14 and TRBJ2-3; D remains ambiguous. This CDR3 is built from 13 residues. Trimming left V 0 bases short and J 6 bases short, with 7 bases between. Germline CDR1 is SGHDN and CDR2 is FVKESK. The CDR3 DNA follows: TGTGCCAGCAGCCAAGATCTACGCGATACGCAGTATTTT. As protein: CASSQDLRDTQYF.